These T cell receptor beta chains were read from a single sample in a study of control samples from healthy donors and cancer patients. Measured with immunoSEQ multiplex PCR; TCRdb has only the in-frame clones, and not every one. The sample lists about 110,000 clones, around four fifths occurring once. The sequenced sample consisted of blood. Receptors were obtained from a man younger than 35 in good health. Each CDR3 is given with its conserved first and last residue. A D gene is named only where the DNA matches it firmly. Where a row states a size, it is once, few, many or the class of an expanded clone; other rows omit it.

abundance	j_gene	v_gene	d_gene	CDR3nt	CDR3aa
-	TRBJ2-3	TRBV15	-	TGTGCCACCAGCAGAGAGAGAGGGGGGGCTTCCGCAGATACGCAGTATTTT	CATSRERGGASADTQYF
few	TRBJ2-1	TRBV24-1	-	TGTGCCACCAGCCCGGGGGATTATTTCGACAATGAGCAGTTCTTC	CATSPGDYFDNEQFF
-	TRBJ2-2	TRBV25-1	-	TGTGCCAGCAGTGGGAACGAGGGAAGGGGGACCGGGGAGCTGTTTTTT	CASSGNEGRGTGELFF
-	TRBJ1-4	TRBV4-3	-	TGCGCCAGCAGCCAGGGGCCGTCAACTAATGAAAAACTGTTTTTT	CASSQGPSTNEKLFF
-	TRBJ2-7	TRBV6-5	-	TGTGCCAGCAGTAAATTACAGGTGGTCCACGAGCAGTACTTC	CASSKLQVVHEQYF
-	TRBJ2-5	TRBV5-4	TRBD2	TGTGCCAGCAGCTTGGAGTCTAGCGGGGCCCCCTTTCAAGAGACCCAGTACTTC	CASSLESSGAPFQETQYF
few	TRBJ1-6	TRBV6-6	-	TGTGCCAGCAGTTACTCGCAAGGGGCGCGTGAACCACCCCTCCACTTT	CASSYSQGAREPPLHF
-	TRBJ2-1	TRBV11-2	-	TGTGCCAGCAGCTTACAGGGGGGTCTTAATGAGCAGTTCTTC	CASSLQGGLNEQFF
medium-sized	TRBJ2-7	TRBV27	TRBD2	TGTGCCAGCAGCCCGACTAGCGGCCCCTACGAGCAGTACTTC	CASSPTSGPYEQYF
-	TRBJ2-7	TRBV19	TRBD2	TGTGCCAGTAGTATAGGGGCTAGCGGGGGCTACGAGCAGTACTTC	CASSIGASGGYEQYF
-	TRBJ1-1	TRBV28	-	TGTGCCAGCAGTTCCCCAGGGGAGAAGAACACTGAAGCTTTCTTT	CASSSPGEKNTEAFF
-	TRBJ2-4	TRBV27	TRBD2	TGTGCCAGCAGTCCCTTAGCGGGAATAGCCAAAAACATTCAGTACTTC	CASSPLAGIAKNIQYF
-	TRBJ2-1	TRBV13	-	TGTGCCAGCAGCTTTGATGGGGGCCAAATGAATGAGCAGTTCTTC	CASSFDGGQMNEQFF
-	TRBJ1-1	TRBV19	-	TGTGCCAGTAGTATCGGGAGGAACACTGAAGCTTTCTTT	CASSIGRNTEAFF
-	TRBJ2-3	TRBV5-6	-	TGTGCCAGCAGCCCCGGAGGAGATACGCAGTATTTT	CASSPGGDTQYF
-	TRBJ2-3	TRBV28	-	TGTGCCAGCAGTCTTCCCTCGGCGTCTACAGATACGCAGTATTTT	CASSLPSASTDTQYF
few	TRBJ2-7	TRBV7-2	-	TGTGCCAGCAGCCCCAGGACCGGCGGATCCTACGAGCAGTACTTC	CASSPRTGGSYEQYF
-	TRBJ1-6	TRBV2	-	TGTGCCAGCAGGGGGCAGGGGTTGGCTTCACCCCTCCACTTT	CASRGQGLASPLHF
few	TRBJ2-6	TRBV4-3	-	TGCGCCAGCAGCGCCGAAGGAGGGGCGTTTCGCTCTGGGGCCAACGTCCTGACTTTC	CASSAEGGAFRSGANVLTF
few	TRBJ1-3	TRBV29-1	-	TGCAGCGTTGACCAGGGCTCTGGAAACACCATATATTTT	CSVDQGSGNTIYF
-	TRBJ1-4	TRBV4-3	-	TGCGCCAGCAGCCAAGATGGGGGGGCTTATAGCGAAAAACTGTTTTTT	CASSQDGGAYSEKLFF
-	TRBJ2-5	TRBV5-1	-	TGCGCCAGCAGCTTTCTTCAAGAGACCCAGTACTTC	CASSFLQETQYF
-	TRBJ2-5	TRBV7-9	TRBD2	TGTGCCAGCAGCTTACAGCGGGGGGCGTACCAAGAGACCCAGTACTTC	CASSLQRGAYQETQYF
-	TRBJ2-5	TRBV6-5	-	TGTGCCAGCAGTTACCTAGGGACTGTTCAAGAGACCCAGTACTTC	CASSYLGTVQETQYF
-	TRBJ2-2	TRBV7-2	TRBD2	TGTGCCAGCAGCCCTCCCAAGAGCGGGGGGGCCACCGGGGAGCTGTTTTTT	CASSPPKSGGATGELFF
few	TRBJ1-2	TRBV6-2/TRBV6-3	-	TGTGCCAGCAGTTACTCCTATGGCTACACCTTC	CASSYSYGYTF
-	TRBJ1-1	TRBV9	-	TGTGCCAGCAGCGGGGGTAACAGGAGAACTGAAGCTTTCTTT	CASSGGNRRTEAFF
-	TRBJ1-4	TRBV4-3	-	TGCGCCAGCAGCCTTAGGGGATTTGGTGAAAAACTGTTTTTT	CASSLRGFGEKLFF
-	TRBJ2-2	TRBV19	-	TGTGCCAGTAGTTCCGGGACTCGAGGCTCCGGGGAGCTGTTTTTT	CASSSGTRGSGELFF
-	TRBJ2-5	TRBV10-1	-	TGCGCCAGCAGTAAAGGACTTATGGAGACCCAGTACTTC	CASSKGLMETQYF
-	TRBJ1-5	TRBV7-2	-	TGTGCCAGCAGCTCCACCAGGGAACAGCCCCAGCATTTT	CASSSTREQPQHF
-	TRBJ2-3	TRBV6-5	TRBD1	TGTGCCACCAGGACAGGGGGAAGCACAGATACGCAGTATTTT	CATRTGGSTDTQYF
once	TRBJ2-1	TRBV7-2	TRBD1	TGTGCCAGCGCCAACCACAGGGGTGCTGAGCAGTTCTTC	CASANHRGAEQFF
-	TRBJ1-5	TRBV2	-	TGTGCCAGCCGGCGGGGTGAAAGCAATCAGCCCCAGCATTTT	CASRRGESNQPQHF
-	TRBJ1-3	TRBV6-5	-	TGTGCCAGCAGTTACAAAACAGCAGCCTCTGGAAACACCATATATTTT	CASSYKTAASGNTIYF
once	TRBJ2-5	TRBV6-2/TRBV6-3	TRBD1	TGTGCCAGCAGTTCTGGACAGGGCGGAGGTAAAGAGACCCAGTACTTC	CASSSGQGGGKETQYF
-	TRBJ2-5	TRBV5-4	TRBD2	TGTGCCAGCAGCCCGACGGGGGGGCGCCGAGAGACCCAGTACTTC	CASSPTGGRRETQYF
-	TRBJ1-6	TRBV5-8	-	TGTGCCAGCAGGGTGAGGGGGGCAGGTAATTCACCCCTCCACTTT	CASRVRGAGNSPLHF
-	TRBJ2-5	TRBV9	TRBD1	TGTGCCAGCAGCGTTAGGGGCAGGGGGCTCGGGGGAGAGACCCAGTACTTC	CASSVRGRGLGGETQYF
-	TRBJ1-2	TRBV5-4	-	TGTGCCAGCAGCTTGATCACAGGGAGGGATAGACATGGCTACACCTTC	CASSLITGRDRHGYTF